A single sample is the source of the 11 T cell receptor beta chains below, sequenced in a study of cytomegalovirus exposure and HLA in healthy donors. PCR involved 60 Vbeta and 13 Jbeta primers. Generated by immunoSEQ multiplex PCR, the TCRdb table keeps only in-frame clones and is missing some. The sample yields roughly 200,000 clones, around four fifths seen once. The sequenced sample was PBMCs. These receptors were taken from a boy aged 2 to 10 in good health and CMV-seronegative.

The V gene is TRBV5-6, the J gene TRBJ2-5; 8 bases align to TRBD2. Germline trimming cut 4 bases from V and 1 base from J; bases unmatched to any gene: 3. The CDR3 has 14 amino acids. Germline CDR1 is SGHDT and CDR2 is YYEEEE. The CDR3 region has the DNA TGTGCCAGCAGCAGACTAGCGACCCAAGAGACCCAGTACTTC. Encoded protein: CASSRLATQETQYF.

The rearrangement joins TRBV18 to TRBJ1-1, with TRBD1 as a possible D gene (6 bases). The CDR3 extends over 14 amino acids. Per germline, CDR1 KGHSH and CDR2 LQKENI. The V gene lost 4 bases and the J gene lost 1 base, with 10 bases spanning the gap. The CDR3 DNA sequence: TGTGCCAGCTCACGGGACAAGGGGAACACTGAAGCTTTCTTT. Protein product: CASSRDKGNTEAFF.

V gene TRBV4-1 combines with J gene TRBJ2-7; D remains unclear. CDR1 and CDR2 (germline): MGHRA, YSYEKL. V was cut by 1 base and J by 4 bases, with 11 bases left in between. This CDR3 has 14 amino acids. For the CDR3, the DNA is TGCGCCAGCAGCCAAGGTGACATCCGATACGAGCAGTACTTC. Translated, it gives CASSQGDIRYEQYF.

The CDR3 sequence is CASSLEVVGSGGTDTQYF. DNA for the CDR3: TGCGCCAGCAGCTTGGAGGTCGTTGGTAGCGGGGGCACAGATACGCAGTATTTT. This chain joins TRBV5-1 and TRBJ2-3, with 8 bases that match TRBD2. Germline values: CDR1 SGHRS, CDR2 YFSETQ. The CDR3 has 18 residues. J lost 1 base, V lost 0 bases, and 10 bases had no gene match.

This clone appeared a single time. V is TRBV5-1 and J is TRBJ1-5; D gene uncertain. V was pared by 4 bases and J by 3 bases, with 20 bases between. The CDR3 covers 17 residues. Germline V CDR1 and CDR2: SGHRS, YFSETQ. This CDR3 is CASSPQYWVGNNQPQHF. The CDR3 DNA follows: TGCGCCAGCAGCCCTCAATACTGGGTGGGCAACAATCAGCCCCAGCATTTT.

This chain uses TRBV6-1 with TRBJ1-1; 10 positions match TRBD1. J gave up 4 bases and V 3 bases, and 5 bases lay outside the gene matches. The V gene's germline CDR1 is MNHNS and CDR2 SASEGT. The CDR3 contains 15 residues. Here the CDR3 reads CASSDRQGAVTEAFF. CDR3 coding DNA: TGTGCCAGCAGTGATAGACAGGGGGCGGTCACTGAAGCTTTCTTT.

The CDR3 protein is CASSLGPGQGAAGELFF. The CDR3 region has the DNA TGTGCCAGCAGCTTAGGGCCGGGACAGGGGGCCGCCGGGGAGCTGTTTTTT. The chain combines TRBV11-2 with TRBJ2-2, with 12 bases matching TRBD1. CDR1 is SGHAT and CDR2 is FQNNGV in the germline V gene. The J segment lost 6 bases and the V segment lost 1 base, leaving 6 bases of the junction unmatched. This CDR3 contains 17 residues.

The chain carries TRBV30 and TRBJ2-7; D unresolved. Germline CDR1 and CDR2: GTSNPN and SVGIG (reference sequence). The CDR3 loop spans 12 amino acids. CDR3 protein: CASGSRIDEQYF. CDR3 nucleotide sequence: TGTGCGTCGGGTTCTAGAATCGACGAGCAGTACTTC.

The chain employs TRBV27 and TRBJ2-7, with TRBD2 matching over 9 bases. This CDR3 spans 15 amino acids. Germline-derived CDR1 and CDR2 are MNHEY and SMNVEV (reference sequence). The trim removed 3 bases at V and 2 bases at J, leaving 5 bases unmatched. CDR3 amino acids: CASSFGAGGAYEQYF. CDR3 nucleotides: TGTGCCAGCAGTTTCGGAGCGGGGGGCGCCTACGAGCAGTACTTC.

CDR3 residues: CSASVPDTQYF. CDR3 coding DNA: TGCAGTGCTAGCGTCCCAGATACGCAGTATTTT. The J gene is TRBJ2-3, the V gene TRBV20-1; no reliable D call. This CDR3 is built from 11 residues. The V gene lost 3 bases and the J gene lost 4 bases, with 5 bases spanning the gap. CDR1 DFQATT and CDR2 SNEGSKA come from the germline V gene (reference sequence).

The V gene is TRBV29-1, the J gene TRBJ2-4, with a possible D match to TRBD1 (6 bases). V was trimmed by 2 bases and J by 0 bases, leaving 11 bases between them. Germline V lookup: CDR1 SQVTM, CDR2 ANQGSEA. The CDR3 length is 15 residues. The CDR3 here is CSVEPTRGAKNIQYF. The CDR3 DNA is TGCAGCGTTGAACCTACCAGGGGAGCCAAAAACATTCAGTACTTC.